This T cell receptor (beta chain) is from a study of control samples from healthy donors and cancer patients. TCRdb's table, derived via immunoSEQ multiplex PCR, lists solely in-frame clones and lacks some. The profile covers over 100,000 clones, with just over 90% appearing a single time and roughly 4% taken by the ten largest. V dropped 2 bases and J dropped 2; count of bases not matched to a gene: 3. Germline-derived CDR1 and CDR2 are SEHNR and FQNEAQ (reference sequence). The CDR3 sequence is 15 residues long. This chain uses TRBV7-9 with TRBJ2-1, with 7 bases fitting TRBD1. This sequence was found in a human donor in good health. The donor label of this sample is uncertain. The sample consisted of blood. As DNA, the CDR3 is TGTGCCAGCAGCTTACAGCAGGGGGCCTACAATGAGCAGTTCTTC. Amino acid sequence: CASSLQQGAYNEQFF.